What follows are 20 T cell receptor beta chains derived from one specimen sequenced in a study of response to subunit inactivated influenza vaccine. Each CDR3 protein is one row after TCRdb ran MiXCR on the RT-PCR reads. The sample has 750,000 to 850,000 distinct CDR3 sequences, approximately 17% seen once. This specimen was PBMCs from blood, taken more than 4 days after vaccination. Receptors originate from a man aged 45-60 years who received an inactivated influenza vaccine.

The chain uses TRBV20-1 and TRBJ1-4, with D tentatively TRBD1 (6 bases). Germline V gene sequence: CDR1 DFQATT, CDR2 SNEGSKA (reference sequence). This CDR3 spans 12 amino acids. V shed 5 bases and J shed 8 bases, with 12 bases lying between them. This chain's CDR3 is CSAAPGAEKLFF. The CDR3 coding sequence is TGCAGTGCTGCCCCAGGGGCAGAAAAACTGTTTTTT.

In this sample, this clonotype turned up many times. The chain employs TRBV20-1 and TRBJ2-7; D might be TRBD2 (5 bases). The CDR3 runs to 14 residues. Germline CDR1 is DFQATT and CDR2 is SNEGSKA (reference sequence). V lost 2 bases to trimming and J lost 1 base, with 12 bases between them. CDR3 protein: CSARTPGVSYEQYF. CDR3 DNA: TGCAGTGCTAGAACTCCCGGGGTTTCCTACGAGCAGTACTTC.

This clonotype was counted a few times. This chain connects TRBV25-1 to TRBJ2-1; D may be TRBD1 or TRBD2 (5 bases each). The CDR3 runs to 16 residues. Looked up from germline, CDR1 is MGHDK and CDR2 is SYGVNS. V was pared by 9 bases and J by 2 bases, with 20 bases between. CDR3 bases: TGTGCCAGTCCGTTGGTCCGGGACGACACCTACAATGAGCAGTTCTTC. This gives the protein CASPLVRDDTYNEQFF.

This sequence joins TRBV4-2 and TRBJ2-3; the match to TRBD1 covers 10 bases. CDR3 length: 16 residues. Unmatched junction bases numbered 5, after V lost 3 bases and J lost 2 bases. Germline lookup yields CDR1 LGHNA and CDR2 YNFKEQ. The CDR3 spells CASSQGDRGYTDTQYF. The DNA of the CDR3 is TGTGCCAGCAGCCAGGGGGACAGGGGCTACACAGATACGCAGTATTTT.

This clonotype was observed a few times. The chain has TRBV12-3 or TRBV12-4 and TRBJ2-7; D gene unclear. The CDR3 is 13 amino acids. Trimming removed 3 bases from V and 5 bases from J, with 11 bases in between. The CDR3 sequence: CASSFNTPHEQYF. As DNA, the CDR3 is TGTGCCAGCAGTTTTAATACCCCCCACGAGCAGTACTTC.

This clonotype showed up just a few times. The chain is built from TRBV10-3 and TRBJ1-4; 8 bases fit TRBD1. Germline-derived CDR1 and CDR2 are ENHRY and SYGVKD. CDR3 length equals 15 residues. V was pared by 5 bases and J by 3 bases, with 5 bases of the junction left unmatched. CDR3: CAISPTGVPNEKLFF. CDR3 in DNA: TGTGCCATCAGTCCGACAGGGGTACCTAATGAAAAACTGTTTTTT.

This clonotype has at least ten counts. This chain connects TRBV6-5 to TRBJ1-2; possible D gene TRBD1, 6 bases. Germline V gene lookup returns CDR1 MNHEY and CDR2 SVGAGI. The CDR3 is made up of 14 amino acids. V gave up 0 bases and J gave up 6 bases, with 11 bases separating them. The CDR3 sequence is CASSYSDPGDGYTF. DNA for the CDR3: TGTGCCAGCAGTTACTCGGATCCAGGGGATGGCTACACCTTC.

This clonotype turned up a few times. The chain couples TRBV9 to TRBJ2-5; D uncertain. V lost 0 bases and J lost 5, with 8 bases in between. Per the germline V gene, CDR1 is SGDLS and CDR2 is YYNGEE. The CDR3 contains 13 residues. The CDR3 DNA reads TGTGCCAGCAGCGTAGGCGGTTCGGAGACCCAGTACTTC. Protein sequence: CASSVGGSETQYF.

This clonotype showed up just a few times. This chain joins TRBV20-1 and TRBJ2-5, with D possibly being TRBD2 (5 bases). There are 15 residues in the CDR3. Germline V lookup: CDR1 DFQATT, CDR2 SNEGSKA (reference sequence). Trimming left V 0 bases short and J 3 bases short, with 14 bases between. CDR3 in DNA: TGCAGTGCTAGAGATGTCGTCCAGCGGAAAGAGACCCAGTACTTC. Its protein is CSARDVVQRKETQYF.

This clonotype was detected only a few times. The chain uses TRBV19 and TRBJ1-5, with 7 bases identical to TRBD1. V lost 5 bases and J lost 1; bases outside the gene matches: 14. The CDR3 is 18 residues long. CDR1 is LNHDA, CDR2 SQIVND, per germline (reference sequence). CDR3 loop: CASSAHWDSPESNQPQHF. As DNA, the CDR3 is TGTGCCAGTAGTGCCCACTGGGACAGCCCGGAAAGCAATCAGCCCCAGCATTTT.

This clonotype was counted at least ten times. The CDR3 protein is CASSLGGDYGYTF. The CDR3 DNA reads TGTGCCAGCAGCTTAGGGGGAGACTATGGCTACACCTTC. V and J are TRBV7-2 and TRBJ1-2, with D hard to call. The CDR3 extends over 13 amino acids. Germline CDR1 is SGHTA and CDR2 is FQGNSA. Trimming shortened V by 1 base and J by 3 bases, and 6 bases separated the two germline ends.

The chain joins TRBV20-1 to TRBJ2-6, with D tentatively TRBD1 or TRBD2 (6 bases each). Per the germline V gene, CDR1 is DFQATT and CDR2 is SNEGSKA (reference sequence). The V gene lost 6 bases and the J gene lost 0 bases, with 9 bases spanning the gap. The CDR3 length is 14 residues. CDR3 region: CSAEGVSGANVLTF. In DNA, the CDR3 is TGCAGTGCGGAGGGGGTCTCTGGGGCCAACGTCCTGACTTTC.

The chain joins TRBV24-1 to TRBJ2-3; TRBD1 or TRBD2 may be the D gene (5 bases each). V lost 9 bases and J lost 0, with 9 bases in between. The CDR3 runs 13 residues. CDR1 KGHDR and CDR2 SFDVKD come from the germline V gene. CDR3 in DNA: TGTGCCACCGGGGGTGGGAGCACAGATACGCAGTATTTT. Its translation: CATGGGSTDTQYF.

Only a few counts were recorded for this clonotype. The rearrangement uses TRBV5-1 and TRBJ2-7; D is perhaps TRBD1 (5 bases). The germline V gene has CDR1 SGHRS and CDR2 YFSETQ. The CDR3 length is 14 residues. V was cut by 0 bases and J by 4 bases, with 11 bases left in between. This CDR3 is CASSLAAGKYEQYF. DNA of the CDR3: TGCGCCAGCAGCTTGGCTGCAGGGAAGTACGAGCAGTACTTC.

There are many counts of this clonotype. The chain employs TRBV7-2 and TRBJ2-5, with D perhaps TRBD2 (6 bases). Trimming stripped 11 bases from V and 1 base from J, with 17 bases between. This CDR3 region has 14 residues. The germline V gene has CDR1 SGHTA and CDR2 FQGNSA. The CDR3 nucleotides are TGTGCCGAAATCATCCGGGACTTCCAAGAGACCCAGTACTTC. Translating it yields CAEIIRDFQETQYF.

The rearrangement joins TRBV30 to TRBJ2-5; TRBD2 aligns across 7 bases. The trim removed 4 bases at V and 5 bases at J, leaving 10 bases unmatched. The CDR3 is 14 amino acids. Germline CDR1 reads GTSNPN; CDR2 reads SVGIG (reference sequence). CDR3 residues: CAWTGTTLGETQYF. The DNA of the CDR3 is TGTGCCTGGACAGGGACTACCCTCGGTGAGACCCAGTACTTC.

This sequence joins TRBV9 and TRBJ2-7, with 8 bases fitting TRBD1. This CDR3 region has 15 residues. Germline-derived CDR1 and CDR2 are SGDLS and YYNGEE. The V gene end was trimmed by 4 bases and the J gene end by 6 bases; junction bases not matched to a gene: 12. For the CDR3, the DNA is TGTGCCAGCAGCCTCAGGACAGGGACGGGTTTCGAGCAGTACTTC. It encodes CASSLRTGTGFEQYF.

CDR3 nucleotide sequence: TGCAGTGCTACTTCTTCCCAGGGCAAGGATACGCAGTATTTT. Its translation is CSATSSQGKDTQYF. The rearrangement links TRBV20-1 to TRBJ2-3, with a tentative D call TRBD1 (5 bases). The CDR3 sequence is 14 residues long. Trimming removed 4 bases at V and 6 bases at J, with 17 bases between. CDR1 and CDR2 (germline): DFQATT, SNEGSKA (reference sequence).

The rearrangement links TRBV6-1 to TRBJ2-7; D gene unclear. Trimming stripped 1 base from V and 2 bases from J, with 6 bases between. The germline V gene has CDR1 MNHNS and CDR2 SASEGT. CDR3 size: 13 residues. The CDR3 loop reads CASSEVATYEQYF. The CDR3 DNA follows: TGTGCCAGCAGTGAAGTCGCCACCTACGAGCAGTACTTC.

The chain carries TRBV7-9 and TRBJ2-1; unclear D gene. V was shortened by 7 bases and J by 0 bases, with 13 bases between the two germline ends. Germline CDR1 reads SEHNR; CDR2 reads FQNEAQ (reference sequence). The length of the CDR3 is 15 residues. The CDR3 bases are TGTGCCAGCAACCCCCCCGTGAGCTCCTACAATGAGCAGTTCTTC. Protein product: CASNPPVSSYNEQFF.